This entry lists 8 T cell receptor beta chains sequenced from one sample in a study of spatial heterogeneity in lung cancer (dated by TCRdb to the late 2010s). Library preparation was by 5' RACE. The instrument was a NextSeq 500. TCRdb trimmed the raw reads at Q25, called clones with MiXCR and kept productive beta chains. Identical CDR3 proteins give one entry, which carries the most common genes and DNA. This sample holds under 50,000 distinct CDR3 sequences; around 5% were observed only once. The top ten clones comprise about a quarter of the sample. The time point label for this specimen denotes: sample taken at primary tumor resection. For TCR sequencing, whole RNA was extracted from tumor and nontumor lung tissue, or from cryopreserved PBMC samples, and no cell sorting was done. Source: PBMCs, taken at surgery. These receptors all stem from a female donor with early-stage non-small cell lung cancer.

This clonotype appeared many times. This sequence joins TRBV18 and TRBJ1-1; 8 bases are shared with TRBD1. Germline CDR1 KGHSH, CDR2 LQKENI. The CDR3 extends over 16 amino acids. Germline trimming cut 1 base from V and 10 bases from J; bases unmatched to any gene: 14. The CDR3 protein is CASSPRDRRMGLSAFF. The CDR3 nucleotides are TGTGCCAGCTCACCACGGGACAGGCGAATGGGCCTGTCAGCTTTCTTT.

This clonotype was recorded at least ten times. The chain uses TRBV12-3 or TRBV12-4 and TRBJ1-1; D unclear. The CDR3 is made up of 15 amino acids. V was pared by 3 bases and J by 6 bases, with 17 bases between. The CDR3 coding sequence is TGTGCCAGCAGTTTTGATGACCCGGGAATCGCTGAAGCTTTCTTT. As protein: CASSFDDPGIAEAFF.

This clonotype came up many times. As DNA, the CDR3 is TGCAGTGCTAGATTGGGTTACCAAGAGACCCAGTACTTC. This codes for CSARLGYQETQYF. V usage is TRBV20-1 and J usage is TRBJ2-5; no firm D call. The germline gives CDR1 DFQATT, CDR2 SNEGSKA (reference sequence). V was pared by 2 bases and J by 0 bases, with 7 bases between. CDR3 size: 13 residues.

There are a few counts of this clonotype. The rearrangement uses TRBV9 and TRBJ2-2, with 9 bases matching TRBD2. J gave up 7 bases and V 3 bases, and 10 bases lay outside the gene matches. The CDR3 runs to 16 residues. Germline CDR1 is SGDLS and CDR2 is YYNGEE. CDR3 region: CASSAHAGGLGGELFF. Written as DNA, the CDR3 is TGTGCCAGCAGCGCCCACGCGGGGGGGCTTGGCGGGGAGCTGTTTTTT.

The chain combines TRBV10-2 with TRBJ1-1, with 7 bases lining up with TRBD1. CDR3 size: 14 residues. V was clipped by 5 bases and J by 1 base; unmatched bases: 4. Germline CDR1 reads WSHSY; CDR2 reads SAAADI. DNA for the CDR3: TGCGCCAGCAGTCCGACAGGGAGGAACACTGAAGCTTTCTTT. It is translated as CASSPTGRNTEAFF.

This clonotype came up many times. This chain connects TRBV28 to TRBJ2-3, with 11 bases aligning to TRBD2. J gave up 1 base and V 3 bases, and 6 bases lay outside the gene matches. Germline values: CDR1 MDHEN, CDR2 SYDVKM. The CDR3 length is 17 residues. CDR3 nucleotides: TGTGCCAGCAGTTTTCTCTCTAGCGGGGGGCGCACAGATACGCAGTATTTT. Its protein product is CASSFLSSGGRTDTQYF.

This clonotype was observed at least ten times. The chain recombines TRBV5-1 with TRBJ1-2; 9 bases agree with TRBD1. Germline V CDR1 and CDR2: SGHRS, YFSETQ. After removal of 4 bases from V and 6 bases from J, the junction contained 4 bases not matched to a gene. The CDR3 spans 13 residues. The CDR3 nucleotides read TGCGCCAGCAGCGCCGGACAGGGGAATGGCTACACCTTC. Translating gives CASSAGQGNGYTF.

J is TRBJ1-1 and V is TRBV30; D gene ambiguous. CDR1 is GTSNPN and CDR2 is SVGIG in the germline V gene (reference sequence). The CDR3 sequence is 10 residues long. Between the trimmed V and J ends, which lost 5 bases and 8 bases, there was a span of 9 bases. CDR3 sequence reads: CAWRRSEAFF. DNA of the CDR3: TGTGCCTGGCGCAGGAGCGAAGCTTTCTTT.